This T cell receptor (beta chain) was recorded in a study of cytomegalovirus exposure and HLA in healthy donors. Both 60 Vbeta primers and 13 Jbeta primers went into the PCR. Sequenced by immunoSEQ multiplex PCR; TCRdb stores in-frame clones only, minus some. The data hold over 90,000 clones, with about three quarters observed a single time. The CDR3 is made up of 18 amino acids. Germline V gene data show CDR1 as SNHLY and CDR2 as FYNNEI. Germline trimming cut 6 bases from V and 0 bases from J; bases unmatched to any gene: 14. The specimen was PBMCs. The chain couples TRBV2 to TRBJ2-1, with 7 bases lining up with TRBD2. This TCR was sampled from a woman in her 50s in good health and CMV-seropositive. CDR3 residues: CASRGGRMTTPSYNEQFF. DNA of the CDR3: TGTGCCAGCAGGGGAGGGAGGATGACCACCCCCTCCTACAATGAGCAGTTCTTC.